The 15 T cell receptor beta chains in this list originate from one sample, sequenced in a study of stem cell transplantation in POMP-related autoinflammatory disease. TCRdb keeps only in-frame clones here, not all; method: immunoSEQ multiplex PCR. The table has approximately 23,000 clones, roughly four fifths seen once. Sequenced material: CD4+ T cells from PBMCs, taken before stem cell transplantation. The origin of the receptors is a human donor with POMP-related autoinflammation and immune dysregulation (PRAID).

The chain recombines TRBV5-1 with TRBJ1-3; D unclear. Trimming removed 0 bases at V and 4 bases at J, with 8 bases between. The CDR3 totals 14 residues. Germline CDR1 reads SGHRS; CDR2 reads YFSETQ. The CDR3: CASSLAASGNTIYF. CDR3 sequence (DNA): TGCGCCAGCAGCTTGGCGGCTTCCGGAAACACCATATATTTT.

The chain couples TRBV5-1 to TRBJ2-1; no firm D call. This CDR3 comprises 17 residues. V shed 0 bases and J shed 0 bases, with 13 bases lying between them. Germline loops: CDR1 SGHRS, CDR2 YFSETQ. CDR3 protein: CASSLGRSSDSYNEQFF. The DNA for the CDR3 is TGCGCCAGCAGCTTGGGTCGCTCGTCCGACTCCTACAATGAGCAGTTCTTC.

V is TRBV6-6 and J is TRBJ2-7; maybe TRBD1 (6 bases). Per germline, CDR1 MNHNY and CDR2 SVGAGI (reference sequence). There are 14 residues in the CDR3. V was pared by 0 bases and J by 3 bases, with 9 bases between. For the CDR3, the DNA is TGTGCCAGCAGTTACTCCCAGGACAGCTACGAGCAGTACTTC. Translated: CASSYSQDSYEQYF.

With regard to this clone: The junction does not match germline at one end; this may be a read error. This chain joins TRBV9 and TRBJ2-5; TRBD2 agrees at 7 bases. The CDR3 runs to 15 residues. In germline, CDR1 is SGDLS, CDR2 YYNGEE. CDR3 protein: CASGVEAGLGETQYF. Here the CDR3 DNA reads TGTGCCAGCGGCGTAGAAGCGGGGCTCGGGGAGACCCAGTACTTC.

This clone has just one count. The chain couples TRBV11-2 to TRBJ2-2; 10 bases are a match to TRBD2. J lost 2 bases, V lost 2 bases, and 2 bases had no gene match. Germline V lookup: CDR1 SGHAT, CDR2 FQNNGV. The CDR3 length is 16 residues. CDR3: CASSLLAGDNTGELFF. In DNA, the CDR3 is TGTGCCAGCAGCTTACTAGCGGGGGACAACACCGGGGAGCTGTTTTTT.

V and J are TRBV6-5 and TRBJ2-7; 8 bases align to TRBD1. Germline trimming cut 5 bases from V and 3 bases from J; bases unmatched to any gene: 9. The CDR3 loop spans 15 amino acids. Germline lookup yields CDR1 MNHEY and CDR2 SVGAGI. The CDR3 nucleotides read TGTGCCAGCAGTCTGGACAGGGATTCGAGCTACGAGCAGTACTTC. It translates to CASSLDRDSSYEQYF.

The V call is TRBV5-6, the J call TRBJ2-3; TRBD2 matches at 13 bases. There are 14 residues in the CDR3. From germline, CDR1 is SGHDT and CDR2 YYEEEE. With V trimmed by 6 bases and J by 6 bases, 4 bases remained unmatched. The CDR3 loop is CASTGLAGADTQYF. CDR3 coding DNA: TGTGCCAGCACCGGACTAGCGGGAGCTGATACGCAGTATTTT.

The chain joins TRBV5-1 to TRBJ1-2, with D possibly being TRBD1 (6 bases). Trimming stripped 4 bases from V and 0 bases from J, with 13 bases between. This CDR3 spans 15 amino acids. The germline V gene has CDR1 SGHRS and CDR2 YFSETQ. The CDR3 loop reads CASSPEYRANYGYTF. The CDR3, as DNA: TGCGCCAGCAGCCCGGAATACAGGGCTAACTATGGCTACACCTTC.

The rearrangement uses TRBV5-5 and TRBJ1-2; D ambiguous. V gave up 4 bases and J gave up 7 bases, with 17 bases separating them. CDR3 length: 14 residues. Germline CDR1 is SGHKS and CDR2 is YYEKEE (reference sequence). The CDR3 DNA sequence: TGTGCCAGCAGCACGGACGTGTTCGTGGTTGGCTACACCTTC. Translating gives CASSTDVFVVGYTF.

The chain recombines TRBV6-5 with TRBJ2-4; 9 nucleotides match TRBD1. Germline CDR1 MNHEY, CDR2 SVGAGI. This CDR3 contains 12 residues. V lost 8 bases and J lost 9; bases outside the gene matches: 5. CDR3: CASGDRGIIQYF. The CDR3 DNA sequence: TGTGCCAGCGGAGACAGGGGGATCATTCAGTACTTC.

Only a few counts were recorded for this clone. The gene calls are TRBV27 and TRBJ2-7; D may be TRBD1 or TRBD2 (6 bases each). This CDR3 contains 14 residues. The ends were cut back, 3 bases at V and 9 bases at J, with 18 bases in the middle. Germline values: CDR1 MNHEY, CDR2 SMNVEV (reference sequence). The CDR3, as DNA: TGTGCCAGCAGTTTCGAGGGGGGCACACGAGTGCAGTACTTC. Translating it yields CASSFEGGTRVQYF.

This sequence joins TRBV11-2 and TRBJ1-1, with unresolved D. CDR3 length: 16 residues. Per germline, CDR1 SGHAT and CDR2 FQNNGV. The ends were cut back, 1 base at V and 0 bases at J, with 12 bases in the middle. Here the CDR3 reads CASSLGQSLLNTEAFF. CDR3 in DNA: TGTGCCAGCAGCTTAGGCCAGTCGTTATTGAACACTGAAGCTTTCTTT.

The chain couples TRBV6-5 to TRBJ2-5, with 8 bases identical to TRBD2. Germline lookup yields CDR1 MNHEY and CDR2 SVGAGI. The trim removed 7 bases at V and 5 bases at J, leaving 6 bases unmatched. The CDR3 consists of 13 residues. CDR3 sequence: CASIGRAGETQYF. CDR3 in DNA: TGTGCCAGCATCGGGAGGGCCGGGGAGACCCAGTACTTC.

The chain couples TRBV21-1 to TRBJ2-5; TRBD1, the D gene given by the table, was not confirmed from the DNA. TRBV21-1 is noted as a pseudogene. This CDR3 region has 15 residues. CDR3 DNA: TGTGCCAGCAGCAAAGAAAACAGTTTCCAAGAGACCCAGTACTTC. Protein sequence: CASSKENSFQETQYF.

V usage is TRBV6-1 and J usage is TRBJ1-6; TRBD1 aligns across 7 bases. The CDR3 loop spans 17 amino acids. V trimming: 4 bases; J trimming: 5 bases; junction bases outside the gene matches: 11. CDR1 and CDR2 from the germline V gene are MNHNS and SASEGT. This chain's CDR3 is CASSGGTASDDNSPLHF. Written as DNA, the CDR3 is TGTGCCAGCAGTGGTGGGACAGCCTCCGATGATAATTCACCCCTCCACTTT.